This T cell receptor (beta chain) was captured by sequencing in a study of blood T cells in healthy people across ages. Study-wide context: The template switching approach captured approximately one barcoded beta molecule for every two T cells.

Study-wide results and caveats: Fewer expanded clones and more diversity marked long-lived versus aged donors. Older age coincided with a roughly linear decline in TCR beta diversity per million T cells.

Then a second PCR, running about 6 to 11 cycles, was carried out with a sample-barcoded 5' primer and a J-beta primer mix. Samples each returned at least 3 million CDR3-containing paired-end reads. Each CDR3 protein is one row after TCRdb ran MiXCR on the 5' RACE reads. The sample records approximately 600,000 distinct CDR3 sequences, roughly 58% being singletons. In the case of this clonotype: Its antigen remains unknown.

The sequencing sample was made of blood. The clonotype was recovered from a man between 60 and 75 years old in good health.

CDR3: CASSPGLAGGGDEQFF. CDR3 DNA: TGTGCCAGCTCACCGGGACTAGCGGGGGGCGGTGATGAGCAGTTCTTC. The rearrangement uses TRBV18 and TRBJ2-1; TRBD2 matches at 15 bases. The V gene's germline CDR1 is KGHSH and CDR2 LQKENI. The CDR3 totals 16 residues. Trimming took 3 bases from V and 8 from J; bases not matched to a gene: 5.